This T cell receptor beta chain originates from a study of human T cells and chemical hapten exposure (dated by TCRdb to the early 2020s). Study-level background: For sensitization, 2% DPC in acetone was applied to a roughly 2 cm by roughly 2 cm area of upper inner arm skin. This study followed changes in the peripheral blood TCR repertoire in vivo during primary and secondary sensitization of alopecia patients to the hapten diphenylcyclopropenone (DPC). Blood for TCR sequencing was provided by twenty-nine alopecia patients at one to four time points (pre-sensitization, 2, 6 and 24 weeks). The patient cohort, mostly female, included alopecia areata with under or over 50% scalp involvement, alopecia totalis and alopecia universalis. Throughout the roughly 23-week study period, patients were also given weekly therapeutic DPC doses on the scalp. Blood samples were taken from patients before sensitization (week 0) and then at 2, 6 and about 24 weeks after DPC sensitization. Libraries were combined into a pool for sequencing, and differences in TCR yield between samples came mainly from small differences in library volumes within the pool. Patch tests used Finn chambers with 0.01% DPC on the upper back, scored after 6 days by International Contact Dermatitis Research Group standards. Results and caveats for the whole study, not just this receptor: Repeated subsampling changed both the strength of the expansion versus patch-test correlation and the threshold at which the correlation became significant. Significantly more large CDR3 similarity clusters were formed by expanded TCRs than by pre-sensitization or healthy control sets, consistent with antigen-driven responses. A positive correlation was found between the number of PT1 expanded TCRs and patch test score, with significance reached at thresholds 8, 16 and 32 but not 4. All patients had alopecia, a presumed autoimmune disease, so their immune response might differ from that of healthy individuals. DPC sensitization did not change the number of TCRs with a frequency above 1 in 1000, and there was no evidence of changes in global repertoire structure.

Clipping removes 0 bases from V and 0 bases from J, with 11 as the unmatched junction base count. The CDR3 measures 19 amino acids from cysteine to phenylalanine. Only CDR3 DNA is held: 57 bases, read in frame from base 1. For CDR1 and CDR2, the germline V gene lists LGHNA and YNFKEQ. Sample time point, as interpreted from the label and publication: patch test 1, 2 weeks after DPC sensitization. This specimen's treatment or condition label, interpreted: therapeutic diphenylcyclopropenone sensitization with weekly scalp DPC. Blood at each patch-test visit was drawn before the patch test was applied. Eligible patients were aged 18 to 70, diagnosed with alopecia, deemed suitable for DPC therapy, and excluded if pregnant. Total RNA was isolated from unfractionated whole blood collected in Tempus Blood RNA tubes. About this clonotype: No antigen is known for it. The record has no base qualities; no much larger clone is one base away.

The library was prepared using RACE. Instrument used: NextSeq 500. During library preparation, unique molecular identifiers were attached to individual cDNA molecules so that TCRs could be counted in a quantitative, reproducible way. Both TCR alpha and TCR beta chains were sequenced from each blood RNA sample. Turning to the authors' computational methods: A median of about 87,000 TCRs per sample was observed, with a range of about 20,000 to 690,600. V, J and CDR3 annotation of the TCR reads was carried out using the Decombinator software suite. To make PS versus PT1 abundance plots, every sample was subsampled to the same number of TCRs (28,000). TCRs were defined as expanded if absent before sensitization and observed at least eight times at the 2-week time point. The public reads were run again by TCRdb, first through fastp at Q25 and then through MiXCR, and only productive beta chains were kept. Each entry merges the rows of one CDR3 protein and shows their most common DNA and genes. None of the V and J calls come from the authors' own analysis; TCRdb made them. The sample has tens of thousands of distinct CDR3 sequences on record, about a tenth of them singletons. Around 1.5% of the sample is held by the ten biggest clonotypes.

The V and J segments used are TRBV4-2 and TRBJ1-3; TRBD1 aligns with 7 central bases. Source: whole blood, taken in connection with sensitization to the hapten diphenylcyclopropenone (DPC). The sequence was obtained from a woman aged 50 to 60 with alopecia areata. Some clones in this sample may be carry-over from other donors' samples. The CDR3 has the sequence CASSQDWGGTAPSGNTIYF. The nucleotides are TGTGCCAGCAGCCAAGATTGGGGAGGGACAGCCCCCTCTGGAAACACCATATATTTT.